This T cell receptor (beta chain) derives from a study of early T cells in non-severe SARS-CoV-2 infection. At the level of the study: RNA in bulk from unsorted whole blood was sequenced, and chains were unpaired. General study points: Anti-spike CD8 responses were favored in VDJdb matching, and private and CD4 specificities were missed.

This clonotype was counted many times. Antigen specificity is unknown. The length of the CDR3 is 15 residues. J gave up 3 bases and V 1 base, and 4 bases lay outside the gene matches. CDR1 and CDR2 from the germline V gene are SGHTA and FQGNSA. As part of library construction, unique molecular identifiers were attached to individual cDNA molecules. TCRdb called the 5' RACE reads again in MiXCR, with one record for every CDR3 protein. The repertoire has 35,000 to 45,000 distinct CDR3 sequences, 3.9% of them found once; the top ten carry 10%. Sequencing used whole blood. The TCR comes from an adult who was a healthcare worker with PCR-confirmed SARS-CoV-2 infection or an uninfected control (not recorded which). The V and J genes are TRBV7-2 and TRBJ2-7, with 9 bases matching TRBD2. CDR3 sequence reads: CASSLGSGRSYEQYV. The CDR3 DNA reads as TGTGCCAGCAGCTTAGGTAGCGGGAGAAGCTACGAGCAGTACGTC.